This T cell receptor (beta chain) is drawn from a study of a mutant IDH1 vaccine in newly diagnosed glioma (dated by TCRdb to the early 2020s). Broadly, across the study: Of the approximately 35 treated patients, about 60% were male and approximately 38% were female, and the mean age was roughly 40 years. Before enrollment, most patients had been given radiochemotherapy with temozolomide as standard therapy, while the rest had received either radiotherapy alone or temozolomide alone. Six visits were used for peripheral blood collection: V03 (baseline), V05, V07, V10, V12 and V13. For exploratory analyses, some 24 treated patients had longitudinal TCRB deep sequencing done wherever samples were available. Study-wide findings and limitations: No apparent relationship was observed between pseudoprogression and alterations in the top peripheral T cell clonotypes detected by TCRB sequencing. Immune responses induced by the vaccine were seen in approximately 93% of patients across multiple MHC alleles. Availability determined which PBMC samples were chosen for TCRB deep sequencing. The authors stated that sample limitations prevented analyses of patient blood samples from being reproduced.

Library method: the immunoSEQ multiplex PCR assay. Following the manufacturer's protocol, the hsTCRB Kit was used to amplify rearranged TCR beta chain sequences. TCRB libraries were sequenced on an Illumina MiSeq. The published analysis was carried out like this. Demultiplexing, trimming and gene mapping were performed with the kit vendor's proprietary platform. TCRdb's version of the immuneACCESS table is confined to in-frame rearrangements and falls short of the full clone set. An unresolved V gene accounts for under half of the shortfall where checked; the remainder is of unknown origin. For V, J and clone size, that table is used; D and trimming come from the DNA. The sample contains approximately 36,000 clones, just under 95% of them found a single time. The top ten clones comprise 18% of the sample. A remark on this clone: The specificity of this receptor is unknown. Base qualities are not at hand, and no much larger clone is one base apart.

The time point label for this specimen denotes: baseline, week 1 (first vaccination visit). This specimen's treatment or condition label, interpreted: pre-vaccination baseline after standard-of-care therapy. Newly diagnosed WHO grade 3 or 4 IDH1-mutant astrocytomas showing loss of nuclear ATRX were present in the donors. The samples were drawn from NOA16, a multicentre, single-arm, open-label phase I trial in Germany that tested a mutant IDH1 peptide vaccine in humans for the first time. Blood drawn at visit V03 was used as the baseline sample for immunogenicity testing. The DNeasy Blood and Tissue Kit was used to extract genomic DNA from EDTA blood for TCRB sequencing. V is pared back by 4 bases and J by 6 bases, with 12 bases lying between the germline termini. Its CDR3 holds 13 amino acids, cysteine through phenylalanine. Left in the record is the CDR3 DNA by itself, 39 bases read in frame from the first base. The germline V gene (reference sequence) gives CDR1 as LNHDA and CDR2 as SQIVND.

This sequence was found in a man aged 18 to 29 with glioma. The specimen comprised PBMCs, sampled from a glioma patient treated with radiotherapy, temozolomide or both. The V and J genes are TRBV19 and TRBJ1-1; the D gene is possibly TRBD1, with 6 bases matching. The DNA reads TGTGCCAGTAGTACAGGGGTTTTGGCTGAAGCTTTCTTT. This translates into CASSTGVLAEAFF.